One sample yielded the 26 T cell receptor beta chains listed below, sequenced in a study of response to subunit inactivated influenza vaccine. TCRdb re-analysed the RT-PCR reads in MiXCR, keeping a single row per CDR3 protein. The data hold 500,000 to 600,000 distinct CDR3 sequences, with 10% to 12% observed a single time. This sample also appeared in a second study, on T cells expressing NK-cell markers. That study adds: UMIs accompanied the 5'RACE template switching by which TCR beta cDNA was made.

The sample in question was PBMCs from blood, obtained on the day of vaccination. The receptors originated from a man over 45 who received an inactivated influenza vaccine.

The chain joins TRBV10-3 to TRBJ2-1, with 8 bases matching TRBD2. This CDR3 has 16 residues. Germline V lookup: CDR1 ENHRY, CDR2 SYGVKD. The trim removed 0 bases at V and 6 bases at J, leaving 7 bases unmatched. The CDR3 bases are TGTGCCATCAGTGAGTCCCAGCGGGAGAAGCGCAATGAGCAGTTCTTC. Its translation: CAISESQREKRNEQFF.

The sample holds many counts of this clonotype. The rearrangement joins TRBV5-1 to TRBJ1-1; 7 nucleotides match TRBD1. The trim removed 4 bases at V and 1 base at J, leaving 7 bases unmatched. The CDR3 is 15 residues long. Germline V gene lookup returns CDR1 SGHRS and CDR2 YFSETQ. The DNA of the CDR3 is TGCGCCAGCAGCCCCGAGGGGGCTGGGAACACTGAAGCTTTCTTT. Amino acid sequence: CASSPEGAGNTEAFF.

The table lists this clonotype with a count of one. The chain uses TRBV24-1 and TRBJ2-5; D unclear. Per germline, CDR1 KGHDR and CDR2 SFDVKD. The CDR3 has 14 residues. Trimming left V 0 bases short and J 4 bases short, with 8 bases between. CDR3 sequence: CATSDLQVGETQYF. In DNA form, the CDR3 reads TGTGCCACCAGTGATTTGCAGGTGGGAGAGACCCAGTACTTC.

The rearrangement joins TRBV7-8 to TRBJ1-5; 7 positions match TRBD1. CDR1 and CDR2 from the germline V gene are SGHVS and FQNEAQ. J gave up 9 bases and V 1 base, and 18 bases lay outside the gene matches. The CDR3 is 18 residues long. CDR3 loop: CASSLGLGAGGSWRPQHF. CDR3 coding DNA: TGTGCCAGCAGCTTAGGCCTTGGGGCAGGGGGATCTTGGAGGCCCCAGCATTTT.

In the case of this clonotype: A much larger clonotype is one base distant, so this may be a read error. The chain recombines TRBV5-6 with TRBJ2-7; weak D call: TRBD1 (5 bases). Trimming left V 5 bases short and J 2 bases short, with 20 bases between. Per germline, CDR1 SGHDT and CDR2 YYEEEE. The CDR3 runs to 16 residues. The CDR3 region is CASSPASGRVAYEQYF. The CDR3 nucleotides read TGTGCCAGCAGTCCTGCTTCAGGGCGCGTTGCCTACGAGCAGTACTTC.

This chain joins TRBV7-9 and TRBJ1-1; D uncertain. This CDR3 is built from 12 residues. V gave up 9 bases and J gave up 0 bases, with 8 bases separating them. Germline V gene sequence: CDR1 SEHNR, CDR2 FQNEAQ (reference sequence). CDR3 nucleotide sequence: TGTGCCAGTTTAGGGATGAACACTGAAGCTTTCTTT. Protein: CASLGMNTEAFF.

This clonotype was observed a few times. This chain uses TRBV18 with TRBJ2-5; the match to TRBD1 covers 7 bases. V was clipped by 4 bases and J by 4 bases; unmatched bases: 6. The CDR3 is 14 residues long. Germline CDR1 and CDR2: KGHSH and LQKENI. The CDR3 nucleotides are TGTGCCAGCTCACGGGACAGACGGGCAGAGACCCAGTACTTC. Translating gives CASSRDRRAETQYF.

This clonotype was found a few times. The gene calls are TRBV4-2 and TRBJ2-7, with 9 positions matching TRBD1. CDR3 length: 15 amino acids. V shed 0 bases, J shed 3 bases, and the junction held 3 bases outside the gene matches. Per germline, CDR1 LGHNA and CDR2 YNFKEQ. CDR3 DNA sequence: TGTGCCAGCAGCCAAGAGAGGGACAGGGTCTACGAGCAGTACTTC. It is translated as CASSQERDRVYEQYF.

This sequence joins TRBV2 and TRBJ2-1, with D possibly being TRBD2 (5 bases). Per germline, CDR1 SNHLY and CDR2 FYNNEI. This CDR3 spans 14 amino acids. V was shortened by 2 bases and J by 9 bases, with 14 bases between the two germline ends. The CDR3 DNA follows: TGTGCCAGCAGTGAACGGACCACGGGGAGTGAGCAGTTCTTC. Translating gives CASSERTTGSEQFF.

V is TRBV6-6 and J is TRBJ1-4, with 7 bases fitting TRBD1. Germline lookup yields CDR1 MNHNY and CDR2 SVGAGI (reference sequence). Losses at the gene ends were 11 bases for V and 3 bases for J; bases not matched to a gene: 6. CDR3 length equals 13 residues. CDR3 sequence: CAVRQGSNEKLFF. CDR3 DNA: TGTGCCGTCCGACAGGGATCTAATGAAAAACTGTTTTTT.

This sequence joins TRBV7-2 and TRBJ2-7; weak D call: TRBD2 (6 bases). CDR1 SGHTA and CDR2 FQGNSA come from the germline V gene. V lost 3 bases and J lost 0, with 12 bases in between. The CDR3 covers 15 residues. The CDR3 bases are TGTGCCAGCAGCTTTCGGCTAGCGAACTCCTACGAGCAGTACTTC. This gives the protein CASSFRLANSYEQYF.

This clonotype was seen many times. The J gene is TRBJ1-1, the V gene TRBV4-2; no firm D call. The CDR3 extends over 14 amino acids. The ends were cut back, 5 bases at V and 5 bases at J, with 15 bases in the middle. Germline V gene lookup returns CDR1 LGHNA and CDR2 YNFKEQ. The CDR3 spells CASSEVEGLTEAFF. DNA for the CDR3: TGTGCCAGCAGCGAGGTGGAAGGGTTGACTGAAGCTTTCTTT.

This clonotype has ten or more counts. The chain is built from TRBV11-2 and TRBJ2-2; D remains unclear. Trimming took 0 bases from V and 7 from J, leaving 18 bases between them. The CDR3 is 17 residues long. CDR1 and CDR2 from the germline V gene are SGHAT and FQNNGV. The DNA for the CDR3 is TGTGCCAGCAGCTTAGAGTATCCGGGCCCTATGGGCGGGGAGCTGTTTTTT. This gives the protein CASSLEYPGPMGGELFF.

This clonotype came up a few times. The chain is built from TRBV6-5 and TRBJ1-1; no reliable D call. Germline CDR1 reads MNHEY; CDR2 reads SVGAGI. This CDR3 contains 18 residues. Trimming cost V 0 bases and J 0 bases, with 17 bases left between them. The DNA of the CDR3 is TGTGCCAGCAGTTACTCGAAGGCAGGCCTCCTCATGAACACTGAAGCTTTCTTT. This codes for CASSYSKAGLLMNTEAFF.

The rearrangement links TRBV5-1 to TRBJ2-1; D might be TRBD2 (6 bases). Germline CDR1 and CDR2: SGHRS and YFSETQ. With 3 bases removed from V and 4 bases from J, the gap between germline ends came to 20 bases. There are 17 residues in the CDR3. The CDR3 DNA sequence: TGCGCCAGCAGCTCTGGGGTGCGGTCAGGAGGGTACAATGAGCAGTTCTTC. The encoded protein is CASSSGVRSGGYNEQFF.

This clonotype was counted a few times. The chain recombines TRBV3-1 with TRBJ1-2; D possibly corresponds to TRBD1 (5 bases). The CDR3 spans 13 residues. Germline CDR1 and CDR2: LGHDT and YNNKEL (reference sequence). V dropped 4 bases and J dropped 7 bases, with 13 bases sitting between them. CDR3: CASSPPGGTGYTF. CDR3 DNA: TGTGCCAGCAGCCCACCGGGTGGGACTGGCTACACCTTC.

The V gene is TRBV4-1, the J gene TRBJ2-2, with D perhaps assigned TRBD1 or TRBD2 (5 bases each). The CDR3 loop spans 19 amino acids. CDR1 is MGHRA, CDR2 YSYEKL, per germline. V was clipped by 3 bases and J by 0 bases, with 20 bases between them. DNA for the CDR3: TGCGCCAGCAGCCACCAACTCCGGGGACCTAGGACGAACACCGGGGAGCTGTTTTTT. Amino acid sequence: CASSHQLRGPRTNTGELFF.

There are a few counts of this clonotype. The rearrangement links TRBV4-3 to TRBJ2-1; 10 bases align to TRBD2. V trimming: 0 bases; J trimming: 10 bases; junction bases outside the gene matches: 9. Germline CDR1 LGHNA, CDR2 YSLEER. The CDR3 spans 16 residues. The CDR3 protein is CASSQDLQGLAREQFF. The CDR3 DNA reads TGCGCCAGCAGCCAAGATCTACAGGGACTAGCGCGAGAGCAGTTCTTC.

This clonotype was counted ten times or more. V is TRBV12-3 or TRBV12-4 and J is TRBJ1-2; no definite D call. Trimming shortened V by 6 bases and J by 4 bases, and 12 bases separated the two germline ends. The CDR3 is made up of 13 amino acids. The CDR3 loop is CASRAGWTYGYTF. The CDR3 DNA follows: TGTGCCAGCAGGGCCGGCTGGACCTATGGCTACACCTTC.

This clonotype was picked up many times. V and J are TRBV12-3 or TRBV12-4 and TRBJ1-5; maybe TRBD1 (6 bases). V lost 4 bases and J 1 base, leaving 8 bases between the germline ends. The CDR3 length is 14 residues. The CDR3 loop reads CASSYGQSNQPQHF. The CDR3 region has the DNA TGTGCCAGCAGTTACGGACAGAGCAATCAGCCCCAGCATTTT.

The V call is TRBV5-1, the J call TRBJ2-5, with D perhaps matching TRBD1 (6 bases). The CDR3 length is 15 residues. V was clipped by 4 bases and J by 2 bases, with 15 bases between them. Germline V lookup: CDR1 SGHRS, CDR2 YFSETQ. The CDR3 protein is CASSMGHLGQETQYF. CDR3 coding DNA: TGCGCCAGCAGCATGGGACATTTGGGACAAGAGACCCAGTACTTC.

The chain recombines TRBV7-8 with TRBJ2-2, with 10 bases matching TRBD2. After removal of 5 bases from V and 1 base from J, the junction contained 10 bases not matched to a gene. The germline CDR1 and CDR2 sequences are SGHVS and FQNEAQ. The CDR3 length is 18 residues. CDR3 nucleotides: TGTGCCAGCAGCCATATTGGACTAGCGGCAAAGAACACCGGGGAGCTGTTTTTT. Translating it yields CASSHIGLAAKNTGELFF.

This chain uses TRBV12-3 or TRBV12-4 with TRBJ1-2, with D tentatively TRBD1 (5 bases). V lost 5 bases and J 2 bases, leaving 15 bases between the germline ends. This CDR3 has 15 amino acids. The CDR3 DNA follows: TGTGCCAGCAGTGCTCAAGGGGCACCCAACTATGGCTACACCTTC. It codes for CASSAQGAPNYGYTF.

This chain joins TRBV20-1 and TRBJ2-1; 10 bases match TRBD2. The germline gives CDR1 DFQATT, CDR2 SNEGSKA (reference sequence). The V segment lost 1 base and the J segment 7 bases; nucleotides outside the gene matches: 10. This CDR3 has 16 amino acids. The CDR3: CSARGASGGVRNEQFF. The DNA of the CDR3 is TGCAGTGCTAGAGGGGCTAGCGGGGGTGTACGAAATGAGCAGTTCTTC.

This chain uses TRBV5-1 with TRBJ2-1; 10 positions agree with TRBD2. With V trimmed by 3 bases and J by 7 bases, 4 bases remained unmatched. The CDR3 contains 14 residues. CDR1 is SGHRS, CDR2 YFSETQ, per germline. The CDR3 DNA reads TGCGCCAGCAGCTCTAGCGGGAGCAGTAATGAGCAGTTCTTC. The encoded protein is CASSSSGSSNEQFF.

This clonotype was found a few times. CDR3: CSASGSRLYEQYF. DNA for the CDR3: TGCAGTGCAAGCGGGTCTCGCCTCTACGAGCAGTACTTC. This rearrangement joins TRBV20-1 to TRBJ2-7, with D maybe TRBD2 (6 bases). Germline CDR1 DFQATT, CDR2 SNEGSKA (reference sequence). This CDR3 comprises 13 residues. Trimming left V 6 bases short and J 3 bases short, with 15 bases between.